A selection of T cell receptor beta chains follows, all from one sample in a study of T cell responses to AZD1222 COVID-19 vaccine. Sequencing was performed with immunoSEQ multiplex PCR; in TCRdb, only in-frame clones are kept and a portion is missing. The sample lists roughly 100,000 clones, over 80% occurring once. Sequencing used peripheral blood, obtained on day 0 of AZD1222 vaccination. The receptors were sampled from an adult in good health. Each CDR3 is given with its conserved first and last residue. Expanded clones get a size class; other rows say once, few or many, or leave the size out.

clone size | J gene | V gene | CDR3 protein
- | TRBJ1-1 | TRBV3-1/TRBV3-2 | CASRLRGLADPEAFF
once | TRBJ1-5 | TRBV30 | CAWSVEGGWNQPQHF
- | TRBJ1-2 | TRBV28 | CASTIWDDYGYTF
- | TRBJ2-5 | TRBV24-1 | CATSDSGGPETQYF
- | TRBJ2-1 | TRBV7-2 | CASSLARASGGRGNEQFF
- | TRBJ2-2 | TRBV28 | CASRAGLRTGELFF
- | TRBJ1-3 | TRBV19 | CASRPGASGNTIYF
- | TRBJ2-5 | TRBV7-2 | CASSPLERTQYF
- | TRBJ1-4 | TRBV19 | CASDNRGRLFF
- | TRBJ2-7 | TRBV5-1 | CASSLRQMGEQYF
once | TRBJ1-1 | TRBV7-3 | CASSLLLGTEAFF
- | TRBJ2-1 | TRBV28 | CASSSPTGTFYNEQFF
few | TRBJ1-1 | TRBV6-5 | CLTLGGPLNTEAFF
- | TRBJ2-7 | TRBV7-2 | CASTSGGGPYEQYF
once | TRBJ1-3 | TRBV28 | CASSLFAGSGGGNTIYF
- | TRBJ1-2 | TRBV7-9 | CASSLGPQVLDGYTF
once | TRBJ2-7 | TRBV9 | CASSIGTGNYEQYF
- | TRBJ1-2 | TRBV10-3 | CAISGRDRGDYGYTF
- | TRBJ2-2 | TRBV4-3 | CASSQGPGQTNTGELFF
- | TRBJ2-5 | TRBV4-2 | CASSPGRTSEETQYF
- | TRBJ1-1 | TRBV2 | CASSANMNTEAFF
- | TRBJ2-7 | TRBV9 | CASSAQETGGIYEQYF